A selection of T cell receptor beta chains follows, all from one sample in a study of graft-versus-host responses after intestinal transplantation. These TCRs are of unknown antigen specificity. The protocol was immunoSEQ multiplex PCR, while the TCRdb copy is restricted to in-frame clones and leaves out a portion. The sample contains tens of thousands of clones, roughly 91% of which appear only once. The material was unstimulated CD8+ T cells sorted from spleen or lymph node cells, obtained before intestinal transplant. The receptors here all came from a human donor who received an intestinal transplant. Each CDR3 is given with its conserved first and last residue. D genes are given only for firm matches. Clone size, where shown, is once, few, many, or a class for clones that have expanded.

>TRBJ1-1|NA|TRBV19|NA
TGTGCCAGTACCCAAGGGCAGGGATGGACTGAAGCTTTCTTT
CASTQGQGWTEAFF
>TRBJ2-1|few|TRBV10-3|TRBD1
TGTGCCATCAGTGAGAGAGGGGGCATATCCTACAATGAGCAGTTCTTC
CAISERGGISYNEQFF
>TRBJ1-1|NA|TRBV27|NA
TGTGCCAGCAGTTTAATTCCTTCGAACACTGAAGCTTTCTTT
CASSLIPSNTEAFF
>TRBJ2-1|NA|TRBV15|NA
TGTGCCACCACCCCCTCCCGAACAGGGTTTGCCTACAATGAGCAGTTCTTC
CATTPSRTGFAYNEQFF
>TRBJ1-1|NA|TRBV6-5|TRBD1
TGTGCCAGCAGTGAGGGACAGGGAAGTACTGAAGCTTTCTTT
CASSEGQGSTEAFF
>TRBJ2-3|NA|TRBV9|TRBD1
TGTGCCAGCAGTGAACGGACAGGGGAAACAGATACGCAGTATTTT
CASSERTGETDTQYF
>TRBJ1-1|NA|TRBV19|NA
TGTGCCAGTAGTATCGCGGGGCTCACTGAAGCTTTCTTT
CASSIAGLTEAFF
>TRBJ1-3|NA|TRBV4-1|NA
TGCGCCAGCAGCCAACGACAGGACTCTGGAAACACCATATATTTT
CASSQRQDSGNTIYF
>TRBJ1-3|NA|TRBV5-1|NA
TGCGCCAGCAGCTCCGCGGGGGCCCCCTCTGGAAACACCATATATTTT
CASSSAGAPSGNTIYF
>TRBJ1-1|few|TRBV13|TRBD1
TGTGCCAGCAGCTCGCGGACAGGGAATGAAGCTTTCTTT
CASSSRTGNEAFF
>TRBJ2-7|NA|TRBV19|TRBD2
TGTGCCAGTAGTATGAGCGGGGGGGTCCCCTACGAGCAGTACTTC
CASSMSGGVPYEQYF
>TRBJ2-5|NA|TRBV7-9|NA
TGTGCCAGCAGCTTAGTGGACACCCAAGAGACCCAGTACTTC
CASSLVDTQETQYF
>TRBJ1-5|once|TRBV4-3|NA
TGCGCCAGCAGCCAAGATCGAAGGGGTTTGAGCAATCAGCCCCAGCATTTT
CASSQDRRGLSNQPQHF
>TRBJ1-1|once|TRBV18|NA
TGTGCCAGCTCACCCGACGACTACACTGAAGCTTTCTTT
CASSPDDYTEAFF
>TRBJ2-7|NA|TRBV29-1|TRBD2
TGCAGCGGCCGTAGCGGGGACTCCTACGAGCAGTACTTC
CSGRSGDSYEQYF
>TRBJ1-2|NA|TRBV2|NA
TGTGCCAGCACACGGGTGGGTAACTATGGCTACACCTTC
CASTRVGNYGYTF
>TRBJ1-1|NA|TRBV4-1|TRBD1
TGCGCCAGCAGCGCCCGACAGGGAAGTTTGAACACTGAAGCTTTCTTT
CASSARQGSLNTEAFF
>TRBJ2-7|NA|TRBV11-2|NA
TGTGCCAGCAGCTTAGGACTAGCCTACGAGCAGTACTTC
CASSLGLAYEQYF
>TRBJ2-2|NA|TRBV4-1|NA
TGCGCCAGCAGCTCTAACGGGGAGCTGTTTTTT
CASSSNGELFF
>TRBJ1-5|NA|TRBV19|NA
TGTGCCAGTAGTATAGCTTACGGGAGCAATCAGCCCCAGCATTTT
CASSIAYGSNQPQHF
>TRBJ1-2|NA|TRBV11-3|NA
TGTGCCAGCAGCCCGCGAGGGGGGGAGAATTCGGGATGCACCTTC
CASSPRGGENSGCTF
>TRBJ2-3|NA|TRBV11-3|TRBD2
TGTGCCAGCAGTATGGCTCCAACGGGGGGGCGAGGTACGCAGTATTTT
CASSMAPTGGRGTQYF
>TRBJ2-1|NA|TRBV7-6|TRBD1
TGTGCCAGCAGCCCGGGACAGGGCGCCTTATACAATGAGCAGTTCTTC
CASSPGQGALYNEQFF
>TRBJ2-1|NA|TRBV6-9|NA
TGTGCCAGCAGTTGGGGGGGGCTGAACCATGAGCAGTTCTTC
CASSWGGLNHEQFF
>TRBJ2-6|NA|TRBV18|NA
TGTGCCAGCTCATCAATTTCTGGGGCCAACGTCCTGACTTTC
CASSSISGANVLTF
>TRBJ1-1|NA|TRBV7-9|NA
TGTGCCAGCAGCCCTACCGGGACACCTATGAACACTGAAGCTTTCTTT
CASSPTGTPMNTEAFF
>TRBJ1-2|once|TRBV27|NA
TGTGCCAGCAGGGGGCAGCTTGGCTACACCTTC
CASRGQLGYTF
>TRBJ2-7|NA|TRBV7-8|TRBD2
TGTGCCAGCAGCTTGACGACTAGCGGGAGCTCCTACGAGCAGTACTTC
CASSLTTSGSSYEQYF
>TRBJ2-7|NA|TRBV4-3|NA
TGCGCCAGCAGCCAAAATAGGCAGGGCCCCTACGAGCAGTACTTC
CASSQNRQGPYEQYF